This T cell receptor (beta chain) was found in a study of cytomegalovirus exposure and HLA in healthy donors. In the case of this clone: Its target is unknown.

Sequenced by immunoSEQ multiplex PCR; TCRdb stores in-frame clones only, minus some. There are 70,000 to 80,000 clones in the sample; approximately 95% occur only once, and less than 2.5% lies in the top ten. General observations from the study: Researchers counted some 150 TCR beta chains as cytomegalovirus-associated.

The receptor's source is a woman under 30 in good health and CMV-seronegative. What was sequenced was PBMCs.

The CDR3 is CASSSRLAGANEQFF. DNA of the CDR3: TGTGCCAGCAGCTCTCGACTAGCGGGAGCTAATGAGCAGTTCTTC. This chain links TRBV5-4 with TRBJ2-1; TRBD2 matches 12 bases. The V gene's germline CDR1 is SGHNT and CDR2 YYREEE (reference sequence). V gave up 3 bases and J gave up 7 bases; unmatched junction bases: 5. The CDR3 extends over 15 amino acids.